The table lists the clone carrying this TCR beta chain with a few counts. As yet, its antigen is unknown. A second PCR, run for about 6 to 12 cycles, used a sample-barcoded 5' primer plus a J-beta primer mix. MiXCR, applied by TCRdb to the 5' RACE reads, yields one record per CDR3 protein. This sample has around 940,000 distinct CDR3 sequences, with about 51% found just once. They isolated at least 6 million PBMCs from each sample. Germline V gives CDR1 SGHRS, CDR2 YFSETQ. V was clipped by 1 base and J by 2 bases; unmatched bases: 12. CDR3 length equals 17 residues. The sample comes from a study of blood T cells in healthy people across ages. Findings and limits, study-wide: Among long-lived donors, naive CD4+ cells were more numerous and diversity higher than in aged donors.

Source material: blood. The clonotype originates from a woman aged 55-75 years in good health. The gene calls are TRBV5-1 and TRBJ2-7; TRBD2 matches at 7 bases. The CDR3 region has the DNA TGCGCCAGCAGCTTGTGGCTAGCGGACCCCACGGCCTACGAGCAGTACTTC. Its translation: CASSLWLADPTAYEQYF.